What follows describes a single T cell receptor (beta chain). J was trimmed by 5 bases and V by 9 bases; bases with no gene match: 4. The CDR3 covers 12 residues. The germline CDR1 and CDR2 sequences are SGHAT and FQNNGV. The sample comes from a study of blood T cells in healthy people across ages. Primed by a sample-barcoded 5' primer and a J-beta primer mix, a second PCR proceeded for about 6 to 12 cycles. TCRdb re-derived calls from the 5' RACE reads in MiXCR, one entry per CDR3 protein. The table lists just over 1 million distinct CDR3 sequences, roughly 45% of them singletons. The receptor was derived from a woman aged 55-70 years in good health. Sequencing input: blood. The chain employs TRBV11-2 and TRBJ1-5; 7 positions match TRBD1. CDR3 sequence: CAREGGYQPQHF. The CDR3 DNA follows: TGTGCCAGAGAAGGGGGCTATCAGCCCCAGCATTTT.